The next 7 T cell receptor beta chains were all read from a single sample in a study of STAT5B mutations in CD4+ large granular lymphocyte leukemia (dated by TCRdb to between 2021 and 2024). Library preparation employed the immunoSEQ multiplex PCR assay. TCRdb stores this immuneACCESS table with in-frame sequences only. Part of the clones is absent; in the studies checked, under half of the shortfall reflects unresolved V genes, and no reason is known for the rest. For this sample the table gives approximately 2,300 clones, of which roughly 71% were detected only once. The top ten constitute almost 2% of the sample. Material for sequencing was PBMCs. The receptors were gathered from a woman between 65 and 79 years old with CD4+ T-cell large granular lymphocyte leukemia.

This clone was recorded only once. The germline gene is not matched at one end of the junction; a read error may be the cause. This chain links TRBV19 with TRBJ1-1; 9 nucleotides match TRBD1. Germline loops: CDR1 LNHDA, CDR2 SQIVND (reference sequence). CDR3 size: 15 residues. The CDR3 reads CLPGDRERGDTEAFF. Here the CDR3 DNA reads TGCCTCCCGGGGGACAGGGAGAGAGGGGACACTGAAGCTTTCTTT.

The DNA of the CDR3 is TGTGCCAGCAGTTATGTGGGGGGACTAGCCTCCGAGCAGTACTTC. Translating it yields CASSYVGGLASEQYF. This chain uses TRBV27 with TRBJ2-7, with 9 bases fitting TRBD2. Germline V gene data show CDR1 as MNHEY and CDR2 as SMNVEV (reference sequence). The CDR3 has 15 residues. The V and J ends lost 4 bases and 6 bases, in that order; junction bases with no gene match: 10.

V and J are TRBV7-8 and TRBJ2-5; 8 bases map to TRBD1. Losses at the gene ends were 4 bases for V and 2 bases for J; bases not matched to a gene: 3. CDR3 length: 14 amino acids. The V gene's germline CDR1 is SGHVS and CDR2 FQNEAQ. CDR3 sequence: CASSSHRGQETQYF. Here the CDR3 DNA reads TGTGCCAGCAGCTCGCACAGGGGGCAAGAGACCCAGTACTTC.

The gene calls are TRBV5-4 and TRBJ1-1, with TRBD1 matching over 10 bases. CDR1 and CDR2 from the germline V gene are SGHNT and YYREEE (reference sequence). V lost 2 bases to trimming and J lost 1 base; unmatched junction nucleotides: 5. This CDR3 is 16 amino acids long. The CDR3 nucleotides are TGTGCCAGCAGCTTAGGACAGGGGGGCAGGAACACTGAAGCTTTCTTT. Amino acid sequence: CASSLGQGGRNTEAFF. Based on the CDR3 plus reference TRBV5-4 and TRBJ1-1, the full variable domain is ETGVTQSPTHLIKTRGQQVTLRCSSQSGHNTVSWYQQALGQGPQFIFQYYREEENGRGNFPPRFSGLQFPNYSSELNVNALELDDSALYLCASSLGQGGRNTEAFFGQGTRLTVV.

The rearrangement uses TRBV5-1 and TRBJ2-7; 13 bases agree with TRBD2. The CDR3 has 15 residues. With V trimmed by 4 bases and J by 2 bases, 3 bases remained unmatched. Per germline, CDR1 SGHRS and CDR2 YFSETQ. CDR3 sequence: CASSLTSGGTYEQYF. The CDR3 DNA is TGCGCCAGCAGCCTGACTAGCGGGGGGACCTACGAGCAGTACTTC.

The J gene is TRBJ1-2, the V gene TRBV6-5; 7 bases map to TRBD1. J gave up 5 bases and V 2 bases, and 5 bases lay outside the gene matches. CDR3 length: 14 residues. CDR1 and CDR2 from the germline V gene are MNHEY and SVGAGI. Here the CDR3 reads CASSYAGTVYGYTF. In DNA, the CDR3 is TGTGCCAGCAGTTACGCCGGGACAGTGTATGGCTACACCTTC.

CDR3 protein: CASSWTSSGGELFF. DNA of the CDR3: TGTGCCAGCAGCTGGACTAGCTCCGGCGGGGAGCTGTTTTTT. The chain couples TRBV7-8 to TRBJ2-2, with 8 positions matching TRBD2. This CDR3 region has 14 residues. Unmatched junction bases numbered 5, after V lost 4 bases and J lost 7 bases. Germline V lookup: CDR1 SGHVS, CDR2 FQNEAQ. The entire variable domain, with the rest obtained from reference TRBV7-8 and TRBJ2-2, is as follows: GAGVSQSPRYKVAKRGQDVALRCDPISGHVSLFWYQQALGQGPEFLTYFQNEAQLDKSGLPSDRFFAERPEGSVSTLKIQRTQQEDSAVYLCASSWTSSGGELFFGEGSRLTVL.